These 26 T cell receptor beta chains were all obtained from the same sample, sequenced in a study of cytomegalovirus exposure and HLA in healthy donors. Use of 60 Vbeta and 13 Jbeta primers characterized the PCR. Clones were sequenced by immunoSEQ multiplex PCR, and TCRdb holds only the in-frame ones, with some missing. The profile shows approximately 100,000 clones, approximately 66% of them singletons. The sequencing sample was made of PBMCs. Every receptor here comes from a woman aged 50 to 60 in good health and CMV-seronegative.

The CDR3, as DNA: TGCGCCAGCAGCCGGGACAGCAACACCGGGGAGCTGTTTTTT. This gives the protein CASSRDSNTGELFF. This sequence joins TRBV5-1 and TRBJ2-2; 7 nucleotides match TRBD1. This CDR3 contains 14 residues. Looked up from germline, CDR1 is SGHRS and CDR2 is YFSETQ. J gave up 2 bases and V 4 bases, and 2 bases lay outside the gene matches.

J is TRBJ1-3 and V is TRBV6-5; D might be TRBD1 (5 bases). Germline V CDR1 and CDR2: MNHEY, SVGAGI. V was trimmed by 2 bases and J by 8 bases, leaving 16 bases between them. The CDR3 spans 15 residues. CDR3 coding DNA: TGTGCCAGCAGTTACGGGGGGGACCGACGACACACCATATATTTT. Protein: CASSYGGDRRHTIYF.

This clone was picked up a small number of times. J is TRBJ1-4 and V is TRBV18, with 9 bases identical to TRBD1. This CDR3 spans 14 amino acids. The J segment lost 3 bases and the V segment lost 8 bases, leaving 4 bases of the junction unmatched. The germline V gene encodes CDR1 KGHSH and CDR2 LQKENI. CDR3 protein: CASTRDRANEKLFF. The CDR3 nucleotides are TGTGCCAGCACCCGGGACAGGGCTAATGAAAAACTGTTTTTT.

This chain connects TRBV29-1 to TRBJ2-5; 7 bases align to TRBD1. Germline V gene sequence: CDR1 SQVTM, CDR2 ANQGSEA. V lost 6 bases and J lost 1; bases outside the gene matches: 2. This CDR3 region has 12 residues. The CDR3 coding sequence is TGCAGCGTCCGACAGGGCCAAGAGACCCAGTACTTC. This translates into CSVRQGQETQYF.

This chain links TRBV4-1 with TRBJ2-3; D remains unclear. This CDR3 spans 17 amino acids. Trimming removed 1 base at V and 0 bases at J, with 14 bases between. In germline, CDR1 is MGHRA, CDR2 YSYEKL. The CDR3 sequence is CASSQGGRGLSTDTQYF. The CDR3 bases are TGCGCCAGCAGCCAAGGTGGCCGCGGATTGAGCACAGATACGCAGTATTTT.

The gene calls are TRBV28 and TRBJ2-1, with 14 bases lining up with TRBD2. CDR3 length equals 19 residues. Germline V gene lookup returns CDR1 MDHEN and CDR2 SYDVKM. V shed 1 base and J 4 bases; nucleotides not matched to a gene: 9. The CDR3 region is CASSLFSSGLAGVYNEQFF. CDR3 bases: TGTGCCAGCAGTTTATTCTCCTCGGGACTAGCGGGAGTGTACAATGAGCAGTTCTTC.

The CDR3 DNA follows: TGTGCCAGCAGTCCACAGGGCGCTGGCTACACCTTC. Encoded protein: CASSPQGAGYTF. The chain combines TRBV27 with TRBJ1-2, with D tentatively TRBD1 (6 bases). This CDR3 has 12 amino acids. The V end lost 5 bases, the J end lost 7 bases, and 11 bases lay between the germline ends. CDR1 MNHEY and CDR2 SMNVEV come from the germline V gene (reference sequence).

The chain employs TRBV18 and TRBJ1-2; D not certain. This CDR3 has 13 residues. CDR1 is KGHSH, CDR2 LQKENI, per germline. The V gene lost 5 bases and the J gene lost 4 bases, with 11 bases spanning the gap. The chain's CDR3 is CASSTPPFYGYTF. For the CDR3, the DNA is TGTGCCAGCTCAACTCCGCCCTTCTATGGCTACACCTTC.

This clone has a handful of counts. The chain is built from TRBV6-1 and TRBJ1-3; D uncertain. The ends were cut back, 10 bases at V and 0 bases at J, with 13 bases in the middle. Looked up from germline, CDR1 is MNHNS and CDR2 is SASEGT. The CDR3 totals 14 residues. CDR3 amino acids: CATVRGYSGNTIYF. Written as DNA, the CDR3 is TGTGCCACAGTGCGCGGGTACTCTGGAAACACCATATATTTT.

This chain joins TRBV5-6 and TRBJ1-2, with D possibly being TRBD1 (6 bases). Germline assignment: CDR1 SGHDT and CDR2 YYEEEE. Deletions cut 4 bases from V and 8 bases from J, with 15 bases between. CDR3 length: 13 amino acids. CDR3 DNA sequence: TGTGCCAGCAGCCCAGGGGATAGAGGCGGCTACACCTTC. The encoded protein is CASSPGDRGGYTF.

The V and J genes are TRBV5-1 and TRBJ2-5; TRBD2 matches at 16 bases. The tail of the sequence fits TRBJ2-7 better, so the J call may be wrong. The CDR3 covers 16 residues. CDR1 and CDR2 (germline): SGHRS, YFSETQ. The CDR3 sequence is CASSTGTSGGADEQYF. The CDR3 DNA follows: TGCGCCAGCAGCACAGGGACTAGCGGGGGGGCAGACGAGCAGTACTTC.

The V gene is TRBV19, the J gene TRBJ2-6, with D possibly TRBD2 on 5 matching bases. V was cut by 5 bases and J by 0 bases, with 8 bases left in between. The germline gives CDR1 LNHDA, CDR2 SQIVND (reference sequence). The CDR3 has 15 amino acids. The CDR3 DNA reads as TGTGCCAGTAGTCTAGCCTTCTCTGGGGCCAACGTCCTGACTTTC. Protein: CASSLAFSGANVLTF. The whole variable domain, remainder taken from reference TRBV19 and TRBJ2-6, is DGGITQSPKYLFRKEGQNVTLSCEQNLNHDAMYWYRQDPGQGLRLIYYSQIVNDFQKGDIAEGYSVSREKKESFPLTVTSAQKNPTAFYLCASSLAFSGANVLTFGAGSRLTVL.

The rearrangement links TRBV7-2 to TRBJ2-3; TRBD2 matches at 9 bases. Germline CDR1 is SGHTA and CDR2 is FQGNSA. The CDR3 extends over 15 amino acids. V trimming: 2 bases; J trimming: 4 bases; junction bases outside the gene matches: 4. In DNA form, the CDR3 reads TGTGCCAGCAGCTTATCGGGCGGGGGGGCAGATACGCAGTATTTT. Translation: CASSLSGGGADTQYF.

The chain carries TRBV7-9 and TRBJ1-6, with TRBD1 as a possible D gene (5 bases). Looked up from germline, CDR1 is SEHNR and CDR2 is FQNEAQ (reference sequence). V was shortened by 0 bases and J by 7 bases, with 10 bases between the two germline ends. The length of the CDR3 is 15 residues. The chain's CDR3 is CASSLALGGNSPLHF. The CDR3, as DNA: TGTGCCAGCAGCTTAGCGCTGGGGGGGAATTCACCCCTCCACTTT.

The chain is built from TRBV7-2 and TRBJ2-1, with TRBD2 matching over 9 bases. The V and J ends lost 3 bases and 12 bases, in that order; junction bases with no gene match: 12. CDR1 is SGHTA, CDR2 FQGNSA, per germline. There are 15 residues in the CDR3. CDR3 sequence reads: CASSFSARSGSAQFF. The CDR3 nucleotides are TGTGCCAGCAGCTTCAGCGCCCGTAGCGGGAGCGCGCAGTTCTTC.

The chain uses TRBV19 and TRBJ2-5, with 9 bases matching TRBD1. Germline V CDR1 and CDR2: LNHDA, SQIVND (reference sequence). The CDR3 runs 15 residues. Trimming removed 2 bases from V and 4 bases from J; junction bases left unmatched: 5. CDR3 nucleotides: TGTGCCAGTAGTATATTGGACAGGGGTCGAGAGACCCAGTACTTC. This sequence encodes CASSILDRGRETQYF.

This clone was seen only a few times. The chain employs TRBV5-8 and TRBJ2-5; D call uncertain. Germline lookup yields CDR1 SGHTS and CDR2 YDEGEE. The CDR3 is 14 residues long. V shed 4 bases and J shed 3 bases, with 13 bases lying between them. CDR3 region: CASSGGRLEETQYF. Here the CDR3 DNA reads TGTGCCAGCAGCGGCGGAAGGTTAGAAGAGACCCAGTACTTC.

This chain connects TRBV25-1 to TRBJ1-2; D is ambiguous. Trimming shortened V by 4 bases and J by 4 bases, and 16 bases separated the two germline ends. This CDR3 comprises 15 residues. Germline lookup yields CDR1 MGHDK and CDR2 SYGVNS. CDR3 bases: TGTGCCAGCAGTGGACACGGCAGGCCCTCCTATGGCTACACCTTC. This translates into CASSGHGRPSYGYTF.

DNA for the CDR3: TGCGCCAGCAGTTTGGACAGTCTTACTCCGGATGGCTACACCTTC. Encoded protein: CASSLDSLTPDGYTF. The V and J genes are TRBV10-2 and TRBJ1-2, with D perhaps TRBD1 (6 bases). The V end was cut by 5 bases, the J end by 6 bases, with 19 bases between. The CDR3 is 15 residues long. Germline CDR1 is WSHSY and CDR2 is SAAADI.

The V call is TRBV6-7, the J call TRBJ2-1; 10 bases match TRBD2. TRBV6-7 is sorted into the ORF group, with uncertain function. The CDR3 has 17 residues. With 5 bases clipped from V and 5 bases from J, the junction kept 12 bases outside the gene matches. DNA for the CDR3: TGTGCCAGCAGTAAGACTAGTATAAGCGGGAGGGACAATGAGCAGTTCTTC. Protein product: CASSKTSISGRDNEQFF.

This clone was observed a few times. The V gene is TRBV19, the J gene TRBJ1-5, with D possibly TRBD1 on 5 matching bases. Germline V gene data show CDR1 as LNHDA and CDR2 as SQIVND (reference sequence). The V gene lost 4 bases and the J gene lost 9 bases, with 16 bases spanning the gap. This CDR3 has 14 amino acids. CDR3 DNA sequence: TGTGCCAGTAGTACCCCTTCCAAGCAGGGGCCCCAGCATTTT. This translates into CASSTPSKQGPQHF.

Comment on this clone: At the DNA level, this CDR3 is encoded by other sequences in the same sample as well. Here the CDR3 reads CASSTRVGGSTDTQYF. The CDR3, as DNA: TGTGCCAGCAGTACTAGGGTCGGCGGATCCACAGATACGCAGTATTTT. The J gene is TRBJ2-3, the V gene TRBV27; D is possibly TRBD2 (5 bases). This CDR3 has 16 amino acids. V lost 5 bases, J lost 2 bases, and 17 bases lay in between. Germline CDR1 reads MNHEY; CDR2 reads SMNVEV (reference sequence).

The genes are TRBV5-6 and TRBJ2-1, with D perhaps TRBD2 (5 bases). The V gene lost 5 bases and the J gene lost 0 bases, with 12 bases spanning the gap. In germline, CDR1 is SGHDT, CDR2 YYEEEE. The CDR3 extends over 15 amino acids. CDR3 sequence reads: CASRLLESSYNEQFF. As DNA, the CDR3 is TGTGCCAGCAGACTACTAGAGAGCTCCTACAATGAGCAGTTCTTC.

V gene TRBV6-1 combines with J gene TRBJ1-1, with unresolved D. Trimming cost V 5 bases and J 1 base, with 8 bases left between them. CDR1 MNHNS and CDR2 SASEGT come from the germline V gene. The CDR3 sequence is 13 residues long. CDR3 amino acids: CASSRVRNTEAFF. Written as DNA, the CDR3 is TGTGCCAGCAGTCGGGTCAGGAACACTGAAGCTTTCTTT.

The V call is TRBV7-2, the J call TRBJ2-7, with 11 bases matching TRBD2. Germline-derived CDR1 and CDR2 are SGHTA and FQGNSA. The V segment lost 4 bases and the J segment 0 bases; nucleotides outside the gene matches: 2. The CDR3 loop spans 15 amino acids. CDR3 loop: CASSSTSGVSYEQYF. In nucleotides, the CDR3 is TGTGCCAGCAGCTCGACTAGCGGGGTCTCCTACGAGCAGTACTTC.

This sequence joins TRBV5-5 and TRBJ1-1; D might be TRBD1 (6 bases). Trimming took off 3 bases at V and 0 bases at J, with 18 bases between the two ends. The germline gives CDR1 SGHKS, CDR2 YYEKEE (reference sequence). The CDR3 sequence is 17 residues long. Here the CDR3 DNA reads TGTGCCAGCAGCTCCGCAGGGGTTCGGGGAATGAACACTGAAGCTTTCTTT. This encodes CASSSAGVRGMNTEAFF.